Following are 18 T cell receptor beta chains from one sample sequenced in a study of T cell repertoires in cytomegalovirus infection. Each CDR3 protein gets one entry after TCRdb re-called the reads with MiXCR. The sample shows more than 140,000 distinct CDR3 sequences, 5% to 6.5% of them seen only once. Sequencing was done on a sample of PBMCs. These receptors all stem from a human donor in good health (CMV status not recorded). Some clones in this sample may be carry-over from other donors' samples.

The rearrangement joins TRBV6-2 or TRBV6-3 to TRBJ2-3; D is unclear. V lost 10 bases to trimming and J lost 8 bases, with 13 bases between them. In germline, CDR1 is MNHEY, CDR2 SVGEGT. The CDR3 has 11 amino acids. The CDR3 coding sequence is TGTGCCACCGCCTTGCTAGGTACGCAGTATTTT. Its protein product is CATALLGTQYF.

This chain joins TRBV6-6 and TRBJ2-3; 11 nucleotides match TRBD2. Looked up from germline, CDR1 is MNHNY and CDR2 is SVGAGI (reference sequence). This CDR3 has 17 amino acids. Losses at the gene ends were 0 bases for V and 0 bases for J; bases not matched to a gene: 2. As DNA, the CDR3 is TGTGCCAGCAGTTACTCTAGACTAGCGGGGAGCACAGATACGCAGTATTTT. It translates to CASSYSRLAGSTDTQYF.

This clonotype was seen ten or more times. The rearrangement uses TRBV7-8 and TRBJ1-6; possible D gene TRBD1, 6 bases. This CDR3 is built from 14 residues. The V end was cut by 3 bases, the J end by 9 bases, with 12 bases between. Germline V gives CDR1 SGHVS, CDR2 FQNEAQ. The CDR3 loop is CASSLGGQSSPLHF. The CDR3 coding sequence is TGTGCCAGCAGCTTGGGGGGACAAAGTTCACCCCTCCACTTT.

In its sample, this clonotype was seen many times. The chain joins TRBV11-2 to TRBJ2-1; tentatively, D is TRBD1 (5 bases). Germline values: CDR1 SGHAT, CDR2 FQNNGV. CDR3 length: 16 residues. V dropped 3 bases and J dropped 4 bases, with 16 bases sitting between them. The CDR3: CASSFIKGPGYNEQFF. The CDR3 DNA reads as TGTGCCAGCAGCTTTATTAAGGGGCCGGGTTACAATGAGCAGTTCTTC.

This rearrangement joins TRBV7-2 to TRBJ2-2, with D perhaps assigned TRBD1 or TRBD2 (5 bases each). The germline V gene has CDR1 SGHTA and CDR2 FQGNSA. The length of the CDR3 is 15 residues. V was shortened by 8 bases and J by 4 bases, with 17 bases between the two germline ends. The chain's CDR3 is CASLPGPSGTGELFF. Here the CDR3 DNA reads TGTGCCAGCCTCCCGGGGCCAAGCGGCACCGGGGAGCTGTTTTTT. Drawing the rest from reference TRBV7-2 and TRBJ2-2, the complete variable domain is GAGVSQSPSNKVTEKGKDVELRCDPISGHTALYWYRQSLGQGLEFLIYFQGNSAPDKSGLPSDRFSAERTGGSVSTLTIQRTQQEDSAVYLCASLPGPSGTGELFFGEGSRLTVL.

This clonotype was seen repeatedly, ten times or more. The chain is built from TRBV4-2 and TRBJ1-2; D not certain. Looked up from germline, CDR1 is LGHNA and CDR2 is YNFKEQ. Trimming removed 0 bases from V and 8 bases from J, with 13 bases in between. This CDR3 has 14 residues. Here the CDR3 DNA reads TGTGCCAGCAGCCAAGATGAGACGGCCAGGGGCTACACCTTC. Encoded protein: CASSQDETARGYTF.

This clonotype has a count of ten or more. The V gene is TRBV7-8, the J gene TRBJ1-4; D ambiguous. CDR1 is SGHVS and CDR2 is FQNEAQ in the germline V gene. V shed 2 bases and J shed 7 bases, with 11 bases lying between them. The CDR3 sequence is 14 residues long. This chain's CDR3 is CASSLRAMSEKLFF. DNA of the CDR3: TGTGCCAGCAGCTTACGGGCGATGAGTGAAAAACTGTTTTTT.

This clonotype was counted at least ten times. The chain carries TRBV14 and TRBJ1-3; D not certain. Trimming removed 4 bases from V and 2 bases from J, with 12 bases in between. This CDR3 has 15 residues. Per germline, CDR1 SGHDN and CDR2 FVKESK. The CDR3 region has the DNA TGTGCCAGCAGCCCCTACAGAAGACCTGGAAACACCATATATTTT. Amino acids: CASSPYRRPGNTIYF. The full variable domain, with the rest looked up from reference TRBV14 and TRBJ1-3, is EAGVTQFPSHSVIEKGQTVTLRCDPISGHDNLYWYRRVMGKEIKFLLHFVKESKQDESGMPNNRFLAERTGGTYSTLKVQPAELEDSGVYFCASSPYRRPGNTIYFGEGSWLTVV.

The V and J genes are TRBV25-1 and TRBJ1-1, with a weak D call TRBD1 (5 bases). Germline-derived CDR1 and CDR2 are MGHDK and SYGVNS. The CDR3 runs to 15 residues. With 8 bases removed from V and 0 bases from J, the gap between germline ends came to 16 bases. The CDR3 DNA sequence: TGTGCCAGCGGACCCCGGGGGAATCTGAACACTGAAGCTTTCTTT. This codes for CASGPRGNLNTEAFF.

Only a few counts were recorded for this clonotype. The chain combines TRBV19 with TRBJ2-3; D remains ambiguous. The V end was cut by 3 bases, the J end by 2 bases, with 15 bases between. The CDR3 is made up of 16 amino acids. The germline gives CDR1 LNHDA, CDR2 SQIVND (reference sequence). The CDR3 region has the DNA TGTGCCAGTAGTATGGCGAGCCGCCAAGCCACAGATACGCAGTATTTT. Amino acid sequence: CASSMASRQATDTQYF.

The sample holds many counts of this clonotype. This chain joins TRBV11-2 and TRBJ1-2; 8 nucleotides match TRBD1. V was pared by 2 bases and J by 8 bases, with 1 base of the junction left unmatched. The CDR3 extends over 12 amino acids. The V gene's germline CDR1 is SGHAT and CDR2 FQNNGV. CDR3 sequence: CASSLSGGGYTF. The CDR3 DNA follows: TGTGCCAGCAGCTTATCAGGGGGCGGCTACACCTTC.

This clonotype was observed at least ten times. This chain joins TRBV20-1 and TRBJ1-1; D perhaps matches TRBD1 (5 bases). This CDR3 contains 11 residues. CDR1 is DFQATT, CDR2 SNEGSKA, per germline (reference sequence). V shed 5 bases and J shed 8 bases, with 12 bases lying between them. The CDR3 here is CSAYIWGEAFF. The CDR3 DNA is TGCAGTGCTTATATATGGGGGGAAGCTTTCTTT.

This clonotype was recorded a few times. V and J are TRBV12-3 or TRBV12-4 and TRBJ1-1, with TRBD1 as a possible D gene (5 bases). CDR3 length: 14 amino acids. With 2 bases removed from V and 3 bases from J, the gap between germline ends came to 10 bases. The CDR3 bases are TGTGCCAGCAGTTTACGGGGGAGAGACACTGAAGCTTTCTTT. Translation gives CASSLRGRDTEAFF.

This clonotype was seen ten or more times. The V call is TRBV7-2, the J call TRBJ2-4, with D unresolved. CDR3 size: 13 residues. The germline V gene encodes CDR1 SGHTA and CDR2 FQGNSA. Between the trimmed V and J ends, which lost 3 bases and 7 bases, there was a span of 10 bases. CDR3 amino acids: CASSFDLSNIQYF. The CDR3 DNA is TGTGCCAGCAGCTTTGACTTGTCGAACATTCAGTACTTC. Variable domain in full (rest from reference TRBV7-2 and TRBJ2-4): GAGVSQSPSNKVTEKGKDVELRCDPISGHTALYWYRQSLGQGLEFLIYFQGNSAPDKSGLPSDRFSAERTGGSVSTLTIQRTQQEDSAVYLCASSFDLSNIQYFGAGTRLSVL.

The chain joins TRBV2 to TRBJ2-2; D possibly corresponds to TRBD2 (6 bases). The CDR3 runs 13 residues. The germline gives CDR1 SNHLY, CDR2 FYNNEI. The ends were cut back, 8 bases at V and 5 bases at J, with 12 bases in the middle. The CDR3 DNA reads TGTGCCAGCTGGGGACTGGAGACCGGGGAGCTGTTTTTT. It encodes CASWGLETGELFF.

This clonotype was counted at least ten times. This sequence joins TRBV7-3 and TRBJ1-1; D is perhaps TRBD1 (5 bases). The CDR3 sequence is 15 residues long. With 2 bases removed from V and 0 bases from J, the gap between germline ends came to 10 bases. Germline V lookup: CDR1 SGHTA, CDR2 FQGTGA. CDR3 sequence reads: CASSLGGTMNTEAFF. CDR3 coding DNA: TGTGCCAGCAGCTTAGGGGGTACGATGAACACTGAAGCTTTCTTT.

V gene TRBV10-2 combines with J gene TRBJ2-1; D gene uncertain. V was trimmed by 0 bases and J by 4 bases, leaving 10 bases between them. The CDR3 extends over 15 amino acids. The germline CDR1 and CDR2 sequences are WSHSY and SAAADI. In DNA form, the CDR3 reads TGCGCCAGCAGTGAGTCATGGGGTAGGTACAATGAGCAGTTCTTC. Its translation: CASSESWGRYNEQFF.

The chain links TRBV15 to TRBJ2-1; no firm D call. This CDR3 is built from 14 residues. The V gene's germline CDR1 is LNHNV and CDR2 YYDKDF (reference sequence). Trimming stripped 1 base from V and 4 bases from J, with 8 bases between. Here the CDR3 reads CATSRGQVYNEQFF. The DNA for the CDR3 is TGTGCCACCAGCAGAGGCCAGGTATACAATGAGCAGTTCTTC. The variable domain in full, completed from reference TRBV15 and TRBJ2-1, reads DAMVIQNPRYQVTQFGKPVTLSCSQTLNHNVMYWYQQKSSQAPKLLFHYYDKDFNNEADTPDNFQSRRPNTSFCFLDIRSPGLGDTAMYLCATSRGQVYNEQFFGPGTRLTVL.